A single sample gave rise to the 5 T cell receptor beta chains below, sequenced in a study of patients and donors after allogeneic stem cell transplantation. MiXCR was run by TCRdb on the RT-PCR reads, yielding one entry per CDR3 protein. The top ten clones hold 11% of a sample with a few hundred thousand distinct CDR3 sequences, roughly an eighth of them seen once. The sequenced sample was blood, either unsorted or a sorted T cell fraction (not recorded which). These TCRs come from a human donor who was either an allogeneic HSCT recipient or a stem cell or donor lymphocyte infusion donor (not recorded which). It is not recorded whose cells these are; they may come from a transplant donor.

The V call is TRBV9, the J call TRBJ2-3, with a weak D call TRBD2 (5 bases). V gave up 4 bases and J gave up 4 bases, with 16 bases separating them. In germline, CDR1 is SGDLS, CDR2 YYNGEE. The CDR3 extends over 15 amino acids. In DNA form, the CDR3 reads TGTGCCAGCAGCTCCCTAGGAGGTGGCGCAGATACGCAGTATTTT. Translation: CASSSLGGGADTQYF.

The gene calls are TRBV4-2 and TRBJ1-1; D is unresolved. The V gene's germline CDR1 is LGHNA and CDR2 YNFKEQ. The CDR3 length is 16 residues. Between the trimmed V and J ends, which lost 2 bases and 4 bases, there was a span of 17 bases. The DNA of the CDR3 is TGTGCCAGCAGCCAAAGGAACGCAGAGGCGGGCACTGAAGCTTTCTTT. Residues: CASSQRNAEAGTEAFF.

This clonotype is classed as medium-sized. The chain couples TRBV5-1 to TRBJ1-1; D call uncertain. The CDR3 sequence is 14 residues long. V was clipped by 4 bases and J by 1 base, with 11 bases between them. Germline CDR1 and CDR2: SGHRS and YFSETQ. The CDR3 DNA is TGCGCCAGCAGCAAGGACGGACCGAACACTGAAGCTTTCTTT. It codes for CASSKDGPNTEAFF.

V is TRBV20-1 and J is TRBJ2-7; D may be TRBD2 (6 bases). Trimming shortened V by 0 bases and J by 0 bases, and 15 bases separated the two germline ends. The CDR3 is made up of 16 amino acids. Germline CDR1 DFQATT, CDR2 SNEGSKA (reference sequence). CDR3 bases: TGCAGTGCTAGAGACTATGGAAGCGGGTACTCCTACGAGCAGTACTTC. As protein: CSARDYGSGYSYEQYF.

This clonotype was observed at least ten times. The chain carries TRBV6-2 or TRBV6-3 and TRBJ2-1, with TRBD2 identical over 10 bases. Per the germline V gene, CDR1 is MNHEY and CDR2 is SVGEGT. CDR3 length: 15 residues. The J segment lost 5 bases and the V segment lost 7 bases, leaving 8 bases of the junction unmatched. CDR3 protein: CASKKSGGENNEQFF. In nucleotides, the CDR3 is TGTGCCAGCAAAAAAAGCGGGGGGGAAAACAATGAGCAGTTCTTC.